The T cell receptor (beta chain) under discussion was sequenced for a study of molecular identifiers for immune sequencing clone quantification. General study findings and limits: Whereas clones above 20 RNA copies held under 1% of naive-cell molecules, they held over 97% of effector molecules.

In its sample, this clonotype was seen many times. Antigen specificity is unknown. In preparing bulk TCR libraries, previously described methods and listed TCR primers were used. One entry per CDR3 protein results from TCRdb running MiXCR on the PCR reads. The sample consists of more than 550,000 distinct CDR3 sequences, over 25% of them appearing once. V was cut by 9 bases and J by 0 bases, with 19 bases left in between. Germline-derived CDR1 and CDR2 are MDHEN and SYDVKM. The CDR3 is 16 residues long. Based on a CD8+CD4-CCR7+CD45RA+ profile, naive CD8 T cells were sorted. Sequencing input: naive CD8+ T cells from blood, with Jurkat cell RNA spiked in. Subset here: FACS-sorted CD8+CD4-CCR7+CD45RA+ naive T cells. The receptor comes from a human donor in good health. Some libraries in this study had Jurkat cell RNA spiked in. The genes are TRBV28 and TRBJ2-3; maybe TRBD2 (6 bases). CDR3 DNA: TGTGCCAGTGTTGGACTAATGGGGGTGAGCACAGATACGCAGTATTTT. This codes for CASVGLMGVSTDTQYF.